The 15 T cell receptor beta chains given below trace back to one sample, sequenced in a study of T cells in Graves' hyperthyroidism and ophthalmopathy. Using RNA transcripts as the source, TCR beta CDR3 regions were amplified. The primer set for the first-round RT-PCR of the TCR CDR3 was HTBI. TCRdb re-analysed the multiplex PCR reads in MiXCR, keeping a single row per CDR3 protein. The sample records hundreds of thousands of distinct CDR3 sequences, 13% to 15% being singletons. Sequenced: blood. All receptors derive from a woman aged 55-70 years with Graves' ophthalmopathy.

The sample holds a few counts of this clonotype. This may be a read error, as it is one base from a much larger clone. V usage is TRBV30 and J usage is TRBJ1-4; no definite D call. Germline V gene lookup returns CDR1 GTSNPN and CDR2 SVGIG (reference sequence). The CDR3 is made up of 14 amino acids. Trimming shortened V by 0 bases and J by 7 bases, and 12 bases separated the two germline ends. The CDR3 coding sequence is TGTGCCTGGAGTGTACCCGGGATTAGTGAAAAACTGTTTTTT. Amino acids: CAWSVPGISEKLFF.

The V gene is TRBV20-1, the J gene TRBJ2-3; 10 bases match TRBD2. This CDR3 contains 15 residues. Unmatched junction bases numbered 8, after V lost 5 bases and J lost 3 bases. Germline V lookup: CDR1 DFQATT, CDR2 SNEGSKA (reference sequence). CDR3 coding DNA: TGCAGTGCTGGGGGGACTAGCGAGGAAACAGATACGCAGTATTTT. It is translated as CSAGGTSEETDTQYF.

This clonotype was counted many times. The CDR3 DNA reads as TGTGCCAGCAGTCGACTAGCGGGGCTGACCTCTGGGGCCAACGTCCTGACTTTC. It yields the protein CASSRLAGLTSGANVLTF. V is TRBV7-2 and J is TRBJ2-6, with 11 bases lining up with TRBD2. V gave up 6 bases and J gave up 0 bases; unmatched junction bases: 7. Germline CDR1 and CDR2: SGHTA and FQGNSA. There are 18 residues in the CDR3.

This clonotype was observed many times. In DNA, the CDR3 is TGTGCCTGGAGTGTTTTAGCGCAAAGGAATGAGCAGTTCTTC. Translation gives CAWSVLAQRNEQFF. The V and J genes are TRBV30 and TRBJ2-1; maybe TRBD2 (5 bases). The CDR3 is 14 residues long. The V end lost 0 bases, the J end lost 7 bases, and 13 bases lay between the germline ends. Germline V gene lookup returns CDR1 GTSNPN and CDR2 SVGIG (reference sequence).

This clonotype was detected only a few times. The chain uses TRBV5-1 and TRBJ2-5, with 12 positions matching TRBD1. Germline-derived CDR1 and CDR2 are SGHRS and YFSETQ. V lost 4 bases, J lost 5 bases, and 24 bases stayed unmatched. The CDR3 loop spans 21 amino acids. CDR3 residues: CASSSRDRGRRGGSIRETQYF. CDR3 DNA: TGCGCCAGCAGCAGCCGGGACAGGGGGCGACGGGGCGGAAGCATCCGGGAGACCCAGTACTTC. Using reference TRBV5-1 and TRBJ2-5 for the parts outside the CDR3, the full variable domain is KAGVTQTPRYLIKTRGQQVTLSCSPISGHRSVSWYQQTPGQGLQFLFEYFSETQRNKGNFPGRFSGRQFSNSRSEMNVSTLELGDSALYLCASSSRDRGRRGGSIRETQYFGPGTRLLVL.

At least ten counts were recorded for this clonotype. The chain uses TRBV7-6 and TRBJ1-6; D is unclear. Trimming pared 0 bases from V and 7 bases from J, leaving 4 bases between. The CDR3 runs to 13 residues. Germline V gene sequence: CDR1 SGHVS, CDR2 FNYEAQ. CDR3 bases: TGTGCCAGCAGCTTAGCCTTAAATTCACCCCTCCACTTT. Translation: CASSLALNSPLHF.

This clonotype was recorded at least ten times. This rearrangement joins TRBV11-1 to TRBJ2-7, with 11 bases that match TRBD2. The CDR3 length is 14 residues. CDR1 and CDR2 (germline): SGHAT, FQDESV (reference sequence). Germline trimming cut 5 bases from V and 3 bases from J; bases unmatched to any gene: 3. The CDR3 protein is CASSKTSGSYEQYF. The CDR3 DNA sequence: TGTGCCAGCAGCAAAACTAGCGGGAGCTACGAGCAGTACTTC.

This clonotype was detected ten times or more. The rearrangement uses TRBV10-3 and TRBJ2-7; 8 positions agree with TRBD2. The CDR3 is 14 amino acids. Germline values: CDR1 ENHRY, CDR2 SYGVKD. Losses at the gene ends were 4 bases for V and 5 bases for J; bases not matched to a gene: 7. DNA for the CDR3: TGTGCCATCAGTGCCCAGCGGGAGTACGACGAGCAGTACTTC. This encodes CAISAQREYDEQYF.

This clonotype was counted many times. The chain links TRBV5-1 to TRBJ2-7; D unclear. Germline CDR1 reads SGHRS; CDR2 reads YFSETQ. The CDR3 covers 13 residues. V lost 4 bases, J lost 7 bases, and 15 bases lay in between. DNA for the CDR3: TGCGCCAGCAGCCGGGCCCATGTTAGTGAGCAGTACTTC. Its protein is CASSRAHVSEQYF.

In its sample, this clonotype was seen a few times. The chain recombines TRBV18 with TRBJ2-2, with TRBD1 matching over 7 bases. Trimming cost V 0 bases and J 4 bases; bases outside gene matches: 5. There are 16 residues in the CDR3. Germline assignment: CDR1 KGHSH and CDR2 LQKENI. CDR3 sequence: CASSPPKTGSTGELFF. The CDR3 region has the DNA TGTGCCAGCTCACCACCGAAGACAGGGAGCACCGGGGAGCTGTTTTTT.

This clonotype was found many times. The genes are TRBV27 and TRBJ1-1; D perhaps matches TRBD1 (5 bases). V was shortened by 2 bases and J by 5 bases, with 9 bases between the two germline ends. The CDR3 has 13 amino acids. Germline-derived CDR1 and CDR2 are MNHEY and SMNVEV (reference sequence). The CDR3, as DNA: TGTGCCAGCAGTTTAAGCCACAGGACTGAAGCTTTCTTT. This codes for CASSLSHRTEAFF.

The J gene is TRBJ2-2, the V gene TRBV3-1, with 12 bases matching TRBD2. CDR1 LGHDT and CDR2 YNNKEL come from the germline V gene (reference sequence). V lost 5 bases to trimming and J lost 5 bases; unmatched junction nucleotides: 6. This CDR3 is built from 16 residues. CDR3 residues: CASSRLAGVKTGELFF. Here the CDR3 DNA reads TGTGCCAGCAGCAGACTAGCGGGAGTCAAGACCGGGGAGCTGTTTTTT.

This clonotype came up many times. The chain employs TRBV13 and TRBJ2-7; possibly TRBD1 for D (5 bases). This CDR3 contains 15 residues. Germline-derived CDR1 and CDR2 are PRHDT and FYEKMQ (reference sequence). Trimming removed 0 bases at V and 11 bases at J, with 20 bases between. Here the CDR3 DNA reads TGTGCCAGCAGCTTAGGGGTACAGGAGAAAAGGCAGGAGTACTTC. Translating gives CASSLGVQEKRQEYF. The full variable domain, in which reference TRBV13 and TRBJ2-7 provide the parts outside the CDR3, is AAGVIQSPRHLIKEKRETATLKCYPIPRHDTVYWYQQGPGQDPQFLISFYEKMQSDKGSIPDRFSAQQFSDYHSELNMSSLELGDSALYFCASSLGVQEKRQEYFGPGTRLTVT.

This clonotype has more than one count but fewer than ten. V is TRBV24-1 and J is TRBJ2-3; TRBD1 might be the D (6 bases). The germline V and J ends were trimmed by 7 bases and 4 bases, with 20 bases remaining between them. Germline CDR1 is KGHDR and CDR2 is SFDVKD. This CDR3 is 16 amino acids long. The CDR3: CATSKRAQGRADTQYF. CDR3 coding DNA: TGTGCCACCAGCAAGAGGGCCCAGGGGCGTGCAGATACGCAGTATTTT.

In this sample, this clonotype turned up many times. The chain is built from TRBV16 and TRBJ1-6; maybe TRBD1 (5 bases). Germline CDR1 KGHSY, CDR2 FQNENV. V lost 0 bases and J 8 bases, leaving 11 bases between the germline ends. The CDR3 sequence is 15 residues long. The CDR3 bases are TGTGCCAGCAGCCAATCGGTGCAGGGATATTCACCCCTCCACTTT. Translated, it gives CASSQSVQGYSPLHF.